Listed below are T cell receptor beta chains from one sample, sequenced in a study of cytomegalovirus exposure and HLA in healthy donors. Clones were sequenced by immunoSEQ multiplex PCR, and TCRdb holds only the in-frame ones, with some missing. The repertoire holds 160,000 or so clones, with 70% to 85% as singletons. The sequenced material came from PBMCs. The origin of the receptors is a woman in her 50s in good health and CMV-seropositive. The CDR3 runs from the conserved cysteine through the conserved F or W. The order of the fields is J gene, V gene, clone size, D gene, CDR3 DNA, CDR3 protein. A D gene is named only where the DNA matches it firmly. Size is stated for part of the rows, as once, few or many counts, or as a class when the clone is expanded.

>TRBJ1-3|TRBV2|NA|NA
TGTGCCAGCAGTGAAGTGAGGAACACCATATATTTT
CASSEVRNTIYF
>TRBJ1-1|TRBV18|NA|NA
TGTGCCAGCTCACCAGGACTCCTGAACACTGAAGCTTTCTTT
CASSPGLLNTEAFF
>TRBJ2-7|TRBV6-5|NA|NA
TGTGCCAGCAGGCGCAGGGTTTCCTACGAGCAGTACTTC
CASRRRVSYEQYF
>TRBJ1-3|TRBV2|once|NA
TGTGCCAGCAGATTGACAAGTGGTGGAAACACCATATATTTT
CASRLTSGGNTIYF
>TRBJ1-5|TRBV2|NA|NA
TGTGCCAGCAGTGACCAGGCCCGCAACAATCAGCCCCAGCATTTT
CASSDQARNNQPQHF
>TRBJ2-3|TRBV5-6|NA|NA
TGTGCCAGCAGCTCAACAGGTGGGAGCACAGATACGCAGTATTTT
CASSSTGGSTDTQYF
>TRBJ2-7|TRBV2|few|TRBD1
TGTGCCAGCAGCGGGACAGGGGTTCACGAGCAGTACTTC
CASSGTGVHEQYF
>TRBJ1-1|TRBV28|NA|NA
TGTGCCAGCAAAAAACGGGTGGCTGAAGCTTTCTTT
CASKKRVAEAFF
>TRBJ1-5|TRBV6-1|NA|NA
TGTGCCAGCAGTGATCCCGATAAGGGAGGGCCCCAGCATTTT
CASSDPDKGGPQHF
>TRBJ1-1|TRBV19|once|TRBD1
TGTGCCAGTAGTGCCCACAGGGGGCAGAACACTGAAGCTTTCTTT
CASSAHRGQNTEAFF
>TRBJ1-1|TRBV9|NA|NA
TGTGCCAGCAGCGTAGACCGGGCAGGGCCTGAAGCTTTCTTT
CASSVDRAGPEAFF
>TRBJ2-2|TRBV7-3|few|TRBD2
TGTGCCAGCAGCCCTAAAAGTGGACTAGCCACCGGGGAGCTGTTTTTT
CASSPKSGLATGELFF
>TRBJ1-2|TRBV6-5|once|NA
TGTGCCAGCAGTTACTTTCCCCTGGGGGGATATGGCTACACCTTC
CASSYFPLGGYGYTF
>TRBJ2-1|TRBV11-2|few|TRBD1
TGTGCCAGCAGCTCCGAAACAGGGGTAGGGAGCAATGAGCAGTTCTTC
CASSSETGVGSNEQFF
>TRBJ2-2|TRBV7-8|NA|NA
TGTGCCAGCAGCTTAGGCTGGGGCAAGGGCGGGGAGCTGTTTTTT
CASSLGWGKGGELFF
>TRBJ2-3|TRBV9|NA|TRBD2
TGTGCCAGCAGCGTAGACGGGGGGACAGATACGCAGTATTTT
CASSVDGGTDTQYF
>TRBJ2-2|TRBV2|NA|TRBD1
TGTGCCAGCAGTTACGGCAGGGGGAACGGGGAGCTGTTTTTT
CASSYGRGNGELFF
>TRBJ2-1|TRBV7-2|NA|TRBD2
TGTGCCAGCAGCGGGACTAGCGGGGGGGCCAGTGAGCAGTTCTTC
CASSGTSGGASEQFF
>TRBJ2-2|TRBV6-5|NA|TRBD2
TGTGCCAGCAACGCCGGGACTAGCGGCGGGGAGCTGTTTTTT
CASNAGTSGGELFF
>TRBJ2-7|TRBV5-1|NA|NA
TGCGCCAGCAGCTTGGCCGAGGGCCCTGGCTACGAGCAGTACTTC
CASSLAEGPGYEQYF
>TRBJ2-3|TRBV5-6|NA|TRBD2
TGTGCCAGCAGCTTGGTGAACCTAGCGGGGGGTAGGGATACGCAGTATTTT
CASSLVNLAGGRDTQYF
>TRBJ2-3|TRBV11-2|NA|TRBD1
TGTGCCAGCAGCTCGGGACAGGGCGAATGGACAGATACGCAGTATTTT
CASSSGQGEWTDTQYF
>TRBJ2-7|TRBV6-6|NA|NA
TGTGCCAGCAGTTCAGGGACCTACGAGCAGTACTTC
CASSSGTYEQYF
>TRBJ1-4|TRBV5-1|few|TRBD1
TGCGCCAGCAGCTCGGGACAGGGGAATGAAAAACTGTTTTTT
CASSSGQGNEKLFF
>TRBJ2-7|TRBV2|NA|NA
TGTGCCAGCTTACGATTCCGGGACACCACTTACGAGCAGTACTTC
CASLRFRDTTYEQYF
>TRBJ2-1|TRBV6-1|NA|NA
TGTGCCAGCAGTGAAGCCACAGGGTTTAATGAGCAGTTCTTC
CASSEATGFNEQFF
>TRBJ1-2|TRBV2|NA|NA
TGTGCCAGCACCCTACAGGGAGCGGTTAACTATGGCTACACCTTC
CASTLQGAVNYGYTF
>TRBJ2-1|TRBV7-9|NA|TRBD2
TGTGCCAGCAGCCCGCAGACTAGCAGTGAGCAGTTCTTC
CASSPQTSSEQFF
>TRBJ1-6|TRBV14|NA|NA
TGTGCCAGCAGCCAGGCGGTGGGTCCCCTCCACTTT
CASSQAVGPLHF